This TCR beta chain comes out of a study of blood T cell repertoires in COVID-19. Study information: T cells, B-cell-depleted T cells, or PBMCs supplied cDNA or gDNA.

Adults between roughly 18 and 95 years of age took part from about two dozen US areas. Assay: immunoSEQ multiplex PCR; the TCRdb copy retains only in-frame clones and omits some. The sample records 280,000 or so clones, approximately 83% being singletons. The trim removed 4 bases at V and 4 bases at J, leaving 8 bases unmatched. Germline-derived CDR1 and CDR2 are SGDLS and YYNGEE. The CDR3 length is 14 residues. This clonotype was obtained from a man in his thirties or forties who had recovered from COVID-19. Sequencing input: PBMCs or T cells enriched from blood (not recorded which). The chain links TRBV9 to TRBJ2-7; 7 positions agree with TRBD1. The CDR3 loop is CASSSGTDHYEQYF. CDR3 sequence (DNA): TGTGCCAGCAGCTCCGGGACAGACCATTACGAGCAGTACTTC.